The clone carrying this T cell receptor (beta chain) has a handful of counts. The sample belongs to a study of identical twins. CDR3 length: 15 amino acids. The trim removed 5 bases at V and 8 bases at J, leaving 7 bases unmatched. Germline CDR1 DFQATT, CDR2 SNEGSKA (reference sequence). TCRdb re-called the 5' RACE reads through MiXCR, storing one row per CDR3 protein. The table shows roughly 690,000 distinct CDR3 sequences, with about 20% occurring only once. The same data also contributed to another study, on T cells expressing NK-cell markers.

The sequence was obtained from a woman between 18 and 30 years old in good health. The specimen was PBMCs. The J gene is TRBJ2-1, the V gene TRBV20-1, with 15 bases identical to TRBD2. This chain's CDR3 is CSAPEWTSGGDEQFF. CDR3 coding DNA: TGCAGTGCTCCAGAATGGACTAGCGGGGGGGATGAGCAGTTCTTC.